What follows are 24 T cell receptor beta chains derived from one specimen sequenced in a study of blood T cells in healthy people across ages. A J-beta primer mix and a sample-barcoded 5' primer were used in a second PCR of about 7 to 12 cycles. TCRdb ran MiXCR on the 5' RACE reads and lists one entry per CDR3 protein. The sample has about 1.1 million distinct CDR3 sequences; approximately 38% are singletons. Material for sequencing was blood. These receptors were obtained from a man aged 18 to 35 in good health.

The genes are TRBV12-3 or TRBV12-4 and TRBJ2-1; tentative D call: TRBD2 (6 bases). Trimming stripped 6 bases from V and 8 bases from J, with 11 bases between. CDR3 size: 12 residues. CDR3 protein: CASRSRDYEQFF. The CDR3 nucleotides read TGTGCCAGCAGGTCCCGGGACTATGAGCAGTTCTTC.

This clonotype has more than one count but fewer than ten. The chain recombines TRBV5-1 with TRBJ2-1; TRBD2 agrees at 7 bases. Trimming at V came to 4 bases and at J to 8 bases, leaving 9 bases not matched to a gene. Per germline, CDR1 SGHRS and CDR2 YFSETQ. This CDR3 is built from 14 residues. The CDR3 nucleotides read TGCGCCAGCAGCCCGTACGGACTAGGCGATGAGCAGTTCTTC. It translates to CASSPYGLGDEQFF.

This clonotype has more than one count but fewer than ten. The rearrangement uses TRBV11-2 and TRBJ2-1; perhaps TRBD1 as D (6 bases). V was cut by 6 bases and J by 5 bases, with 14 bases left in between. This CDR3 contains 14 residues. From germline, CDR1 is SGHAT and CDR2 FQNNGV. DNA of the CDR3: TGTGCCAGCAGTTGGACCGGGACAAACAATGAGCAGTTCTTC. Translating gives CASSWTGTNNEQFF.

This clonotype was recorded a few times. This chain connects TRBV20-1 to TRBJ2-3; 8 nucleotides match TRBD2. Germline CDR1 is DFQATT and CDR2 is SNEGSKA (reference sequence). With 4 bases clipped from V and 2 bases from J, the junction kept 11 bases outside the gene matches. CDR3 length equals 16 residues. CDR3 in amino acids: CSATHLSGVFTDTQYF. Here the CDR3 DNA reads TGCAGTGCTACCCATCTTAGCGGGGTGTTCACAGATACGCAGTATTTT.

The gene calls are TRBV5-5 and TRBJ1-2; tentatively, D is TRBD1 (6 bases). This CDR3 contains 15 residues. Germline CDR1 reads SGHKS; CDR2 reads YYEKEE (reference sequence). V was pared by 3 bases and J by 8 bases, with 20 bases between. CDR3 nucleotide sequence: TGTGCCAGCAGCTCAAGCGGACAGCTGGGGCGGGGCTACACCTTC. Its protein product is CASSSSGQLGRGYTF. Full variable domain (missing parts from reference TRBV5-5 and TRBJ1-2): DAGVTQSPTHLIKTRGQQVTLRCSPISGHKSVSWYQQVLGQGPQFIFQYYEKEERGRGNFPDRFSARQFPNYSSELNVNALLLGDSALYLCASSSSGQLGRGYTFGSGTRLTVV.

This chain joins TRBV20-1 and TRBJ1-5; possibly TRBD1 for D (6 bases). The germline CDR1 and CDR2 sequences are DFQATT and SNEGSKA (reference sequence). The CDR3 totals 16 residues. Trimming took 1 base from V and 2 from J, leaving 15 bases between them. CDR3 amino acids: CSARGYRERGNQPQHF. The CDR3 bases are TGCAGTGCTAGAGGATACAGGGAGAGAGGCAATCAGCCCCAGCATTTT.

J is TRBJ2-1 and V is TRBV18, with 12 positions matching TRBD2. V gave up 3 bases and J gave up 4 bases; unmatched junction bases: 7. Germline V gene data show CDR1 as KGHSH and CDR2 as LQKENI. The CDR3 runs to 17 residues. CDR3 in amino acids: CASSPASGGGVYNEQFF. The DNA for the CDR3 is TGTGCCAGCTCACCGGCTAGCGGGGGGGGAGTGTACAATGAGCAGTTCTTC.

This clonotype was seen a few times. In DNA, the CDR3 is TGTGCCAGCAGTACCCCAGAGGCCAACTATGGCTACACCTTC. Translation gives CASSTPEANYGYTF. J is TRBJ1-2 and V is TRBV27; D is unclear. Germline assignment: CDR1 MNHEY and CDR2 SMNVEV (reference sequence). Trimming left V 5 bases short and J 2 bases short, with 12 bases between. The CDR3 is 14 residues long.

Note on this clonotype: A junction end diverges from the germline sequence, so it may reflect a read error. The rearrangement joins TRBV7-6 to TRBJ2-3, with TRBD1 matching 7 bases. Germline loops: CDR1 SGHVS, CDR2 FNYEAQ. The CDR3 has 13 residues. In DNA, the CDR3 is TGTACCAGCAGCTTAGAGACAGGGGATACGCAGTATTTT. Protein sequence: CTSSLETGDTQYF.

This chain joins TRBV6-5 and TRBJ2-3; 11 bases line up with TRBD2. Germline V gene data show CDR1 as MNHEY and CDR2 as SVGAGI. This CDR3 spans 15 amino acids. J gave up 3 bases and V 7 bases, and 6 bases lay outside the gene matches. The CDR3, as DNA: TGTGCCAGCACCCAACTAGCGGGGGTGACAGATACGCAGTATTTT. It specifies CASTQLAGVTDTQYF.

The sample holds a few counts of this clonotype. The CDR3 loop reads CASSSSHTRHGYTF. The CDR3 nucleotides are TGCGCCAGCAGCTCCTCACATACTCGACATGGCTACACCTTC. The rearrangement links TRBV5-1 to TRBJ1-2; D unresolved. The CDR3 loop spans 14 amino acids. The V end was cut by 3 bases, the J end by 6 bases, with 15 bases between. Germline V gene data show CDR1 as SGHRS and CDR2 as YFSETQ.

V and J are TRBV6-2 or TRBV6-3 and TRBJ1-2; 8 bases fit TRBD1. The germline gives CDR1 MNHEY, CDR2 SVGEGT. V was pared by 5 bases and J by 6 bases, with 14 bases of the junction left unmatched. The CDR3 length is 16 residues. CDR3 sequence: CASSGPRQGSVDGYTF. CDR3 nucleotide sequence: TGTGCCAGCAGTGGACCCCGACAGGGGAGTGTTGATGGCTACACCTTC.

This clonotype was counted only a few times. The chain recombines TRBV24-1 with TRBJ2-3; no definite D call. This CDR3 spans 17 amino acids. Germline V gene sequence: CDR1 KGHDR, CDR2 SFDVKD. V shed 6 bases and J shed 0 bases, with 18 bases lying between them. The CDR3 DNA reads TGTGCCACCAGTTCTCGGGTTAGTCATGGTAGCACAGATACGCAGTATTTT. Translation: CATSSRVSHGSTDTQYF.

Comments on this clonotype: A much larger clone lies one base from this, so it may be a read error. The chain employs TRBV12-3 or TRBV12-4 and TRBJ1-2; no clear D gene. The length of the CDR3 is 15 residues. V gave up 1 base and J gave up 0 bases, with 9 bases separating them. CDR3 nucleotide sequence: TGTGCCAGCAGTTTAGTTCTGCCCTCTAACTATGGCTACACCTTC. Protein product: CASSLVLPSNYGYTF.

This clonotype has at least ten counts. The CDR3 bases are TGCAGTGCTAGAGATCGGACAGGGGGCACAGATACGCAGTATTTT. Translating it yields CSARDRTGGTDTQYF. This chain joins TRBV20-1 and TRBJ2-3, with 9 bases matching TRBD1. The CDR3 covers 15 residues. V shed 0 bases, J shed 1 base, and the junction held 2 bases outside the gene matches. Germline V gene sequence: CDR1 DFQATT, CDR2 SNEGSKA (reference sequence).

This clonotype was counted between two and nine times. The CDR3: CSAKEGRGGSHEQYF. For the CDR3, the DNA is TGCAGTGCTAAAGAAGGGAGGGGGGGCAGCCATGAGCAGTACTTC. V and J are TRBV20-1 and TRBJ2-4, with TRBD2 as a possible D gene (7 bases). This CDR3 contains 15 residues. V was cut by 4 bases and J by 13 bases, with 26 bases left in between. Per germline, CDR1 DFQATT and CDR2 SNEGSKA (reference sequence).

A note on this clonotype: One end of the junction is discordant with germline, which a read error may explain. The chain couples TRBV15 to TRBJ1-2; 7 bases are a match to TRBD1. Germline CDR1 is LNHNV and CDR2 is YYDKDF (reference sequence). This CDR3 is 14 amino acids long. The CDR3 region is CASSSDRQGHGYTF. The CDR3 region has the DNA TGTGCCTCCAGCAGCGACCGACAGGGCCATGGCTACACCTTC.

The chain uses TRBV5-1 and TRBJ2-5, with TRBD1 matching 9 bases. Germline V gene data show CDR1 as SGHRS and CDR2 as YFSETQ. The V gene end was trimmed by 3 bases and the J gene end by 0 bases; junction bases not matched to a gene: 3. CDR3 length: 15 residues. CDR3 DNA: TGCGCCAGCAGCTCCGGACAGGGGTACCAAGAGACCCAGTACTTC. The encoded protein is CASSSGQGYQETQYF.

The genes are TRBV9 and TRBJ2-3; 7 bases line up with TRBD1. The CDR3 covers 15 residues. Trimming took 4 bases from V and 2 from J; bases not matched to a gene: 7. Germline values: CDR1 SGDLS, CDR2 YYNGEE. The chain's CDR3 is CASSSHRGHTDTQYF. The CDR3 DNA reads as TGTGCCAGCAGCTCCCACAGGGGCCACACAGATACGCAGTATTTT.

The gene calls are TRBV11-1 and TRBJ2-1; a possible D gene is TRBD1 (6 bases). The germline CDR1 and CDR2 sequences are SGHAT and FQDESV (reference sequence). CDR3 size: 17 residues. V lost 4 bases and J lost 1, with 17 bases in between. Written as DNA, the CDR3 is TGTGCCAGCAGCTCCTCCGGGACATGTTTTTCCTACAATGAGCAGTTCTTC. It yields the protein CASSSSGTCFSYNEQFF.

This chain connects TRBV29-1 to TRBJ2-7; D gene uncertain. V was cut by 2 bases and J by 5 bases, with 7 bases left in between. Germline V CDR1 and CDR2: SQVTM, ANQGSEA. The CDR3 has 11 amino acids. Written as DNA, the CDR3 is TGCAGCGTTGAACGCCGGAACGAGCAGTACTTC. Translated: CSVERRNEQYF.

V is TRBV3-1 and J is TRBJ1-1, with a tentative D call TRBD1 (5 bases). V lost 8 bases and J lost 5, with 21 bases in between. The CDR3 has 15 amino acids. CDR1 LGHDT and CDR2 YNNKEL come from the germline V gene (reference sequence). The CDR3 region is CASGAVVGEGTEAFF. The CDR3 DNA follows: TGTGCCAGCGGGGCCGTCGTCGGCGAAGGGACTGAAGCTTTCTTT.

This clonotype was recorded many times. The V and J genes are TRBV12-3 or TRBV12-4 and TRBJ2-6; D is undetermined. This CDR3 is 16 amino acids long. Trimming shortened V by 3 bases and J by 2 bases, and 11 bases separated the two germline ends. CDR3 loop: CASSFGWAAGANVLTF. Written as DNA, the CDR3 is TGTGCCAGCAGTTTTGGGTGGGCGGCTGGGGCCAACGTCCTGACTTTC.

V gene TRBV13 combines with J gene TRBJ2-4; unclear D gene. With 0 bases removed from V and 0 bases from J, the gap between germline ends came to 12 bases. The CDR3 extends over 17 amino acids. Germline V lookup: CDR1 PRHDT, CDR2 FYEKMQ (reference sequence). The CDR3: CASSLGGGVLAKNIQYF. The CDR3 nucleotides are TGTGCCAGCAGCTTAGGTGGTGGAGTGCTAGCCAAAAACATTCAGTACTTC.